This entry features one TCR beta chain sequence. This record comes from a study of T cell changes during pregnancy in multiple sclerosis. Data came from immunoSEQ multiplex PCR; TCRdb stores just in-frame clones and leaves some out. Of fewer than 65,000 clones detected, about 89% appear once; the ten largest clones hold about 0.76%. This clonotype originated in a female donor with multiple sclerosis, enrolled in a pregnancy study. Here the sequenced sample was CD4+ T cells from peripheral blood mononuclear cells, taken in the first trimester of pregnancy.

The CDR3 here is CASSWSRASYEQYF. DNA for the CDR3: TGTGCCAGCAGTTGGAGCAGGGCCTCCTACGAGCAGTACTTC. This chain joins TRBV6-5 and TRBJ2-7; a possible D gene is TRBD1 (5 bases). Germline CDR1 is MNHEY and CDR2 is SVGAGI. The V end lost 4 bases, the J end lost 0 bases, and 10 bases lay between the germline ends. The length of the CDR3 is 14 residues.